These 15 T cell receptor beta chains share one sample of origin, sequenced in a study of cytomegalovirus exposure and HLA in healthy donors. PCR was performed using 60 Vbeta and 13 Jbeta primers. Assay: immunoSEQ multiplex PCR; the TCRdb copy retains only in-frame clones and omits some. The sample has over 150,000 clones, 82% seen once; the top ten hold 6.5%. Input material: PBMCs. The receptor set was obtained from a woman aged 45-59 years in good health and CMV-seropositive.

The chain carries TRBV7-6 and TRBJ2-7, with 7 bases identical to TRBD2. Germline V gene sequence: CDR1 SGHVS, CDR2 FNYEAQ. V was clipped by 5 bases and J by 1 base; unmatched bases: 11. The CDR3 runs 16 residues. Here the CDR3 reads CASSTLRPSGSYEQYF. The DNA for the CDR3 is TGTGCCAGCAGCACACTCCGTCCTAGCGGTTCCTACGAGCAGTACTTC. Variable domain in full (rest from reference TRBV7-6 and TRBJ2-7): GAGVSQSPRYKVTKRGQDVALRCDPISGHVSLYWYRQALGQGPEFLTYFNYEAQQDKSGLPNDRFSAERPEGSISTLTIQRTEQRDSAMYRCASSTLRPSGSYEQYFGPGTRLTVT.

The CDR3 sequence is CASSLRGQTTGNEQFF. In DNA, the CDR3 is TGTGCCAGCAGCTTAAGGGGCCAAACTACGGGCAATGAGCAGTTCTTC. V and J are TRBV5-6 and TRBJ2-1, with D possibly TRBD1 on 5 matching bases. The CDR3 is made up of 16 amino acids. The germline V gene encodes CDR1 SGHDT and CDR2 YYEEEE. V shed 2 bases and J shed 6 bases, with 18 bases lying between them.

CDR3 residues: CASMGAGGGNQPQHF. The CDR3 DNA is TGTGCCAGCATGGGTGCTGGAGGCGGCAATCAGCCCCAGCATTTT. J is TRBJ1-5 and V is TRBV28; D gene uncertain. The V end was cut by 7 bases, the J end by 2 bases, with 15 bases between. Germline values: CDR1 MDHEN, CDR2 SYDVKM. This CDR3 contains 15 residues.

The chain employs TRBV7-6 and TRBJ2-3; 14 bases fit TRBD2. Germline CDR1 is SGHVS and CDR2 is FNYEAQ. The CDR3 has 18 residues. V was pared by 5 bases and J by 0 bases, with 7 bases of the junction left unmatched. The CDR3 sequence: CASSPPGTSGRSTDTQYF. The CDR3 DNA follows: TGTGCCAGCAGCCCCCCCGGGACTAGCGGGAGAAGCACAGATACGCAGTATTTT.

The J gene is TRBJ2-6, the V gene TRBV2, with 7 bases lining up with TRBD1. CDR3 length equals 16 residues. Germline V gives CDR1 SNHLY, CDR2 FYNNEI. The V and J ends lost 5 bases and 4 bases, in that order; junction bases with no gene match: 8. CDR3 DNA: TGTGCCAGCAGTCTTGACAGGGATTTAGGGGCCAACGTCCTGACTTTC. It translates to CASSLDRDLGANVLTF.

The rearrangement uses TRBV28 and TRBJ2-7; 11 nucleotides line up with TRBD2. The germline V gene has CDR1 MDHEN and CDR2 SYDVKM. This CDR3 has 18 amino acids. V lost 5 bases and J lost 6; bases outside the gene matches: 18. CDR3 DNA: TGTGCCAGCAGTACGAACCTCGTGGTGACTAGCGGGGAGGGCGAGCAGTACTTC. Protein: CASSTNLVVTSGEGEQYF. Variable domain in full (rest from reference TRBV28 and TRBJ2-7): DVKVTQSSRYLVKRTGEKVFLECVQDMDHENMFWYRQDPGLGLRLIYFSYDVKMKEKGDIPEGYSVSREKKERFSLILESASTNQTSMYLCASSTNLVVTSGEGEQYFGPGTRLTVT.

The chain is built from TRBV5-8 and TRBJ1-5, with a tentative D call TRBD1 (5 bases). The CDR3 length is 13 residues. The germline CDR1 and CDR2 sequences are SGHTS and YDEGEE. V was clipped by 5 bases and J by 1 base, with 7 bases between them. CDR3 nucleotides: TGTGCCAGCAGTCGGACAAGCAATCAGCCCCAGCATTTT. Translated: CASSRTSNQPQHF.

This clone was seen only a few times. The rearrangement joins TRBV7-9 to TRBJ2-5, with a weak D call TRBD1 (6 bases). CDR3 length: 15 amino acids. V gave up 2 bases and J gave up 1 base, with 11 bases separating them. Germline loops: CDR1 SEHNR, CDR2 FQNEAQ (reference sequence). The CDR3 nucleotides are TGTGCCAGCAGCTTATTTCGGGACATCCAAGAGACCCAGTACTTC. It encodes CASSLFRDIQETQYF.

V is TRBV2 and J is TRBJ2-7; weak D call: TRBD2 (6 bases). Germline lookup yields CDR1 SNHLY and CDR2 FYNNEI. This CDR3 is built from 15 residues. The V end was cut by 10 bases, the J end by 5 bases, with 24 bases between. The CDR3 nucleotides read TGTGCCATCGGGGGACGAAGCGGGCCCTGGAACGAGCAGTACTTC. This sequence encodes CAIGGRSGPWNEQYF.

This chain joins TRBV20-1 and TRBJ2-7; D is possibly TRBD2 (5 bases). In germline, CDR1 is DFQATT, CDR2 SNEGSKA (reference sequence). This CDR3 has 11 amino acids. The CDR3 here is CTAPGKGRQYF. CDR3 nucleotides: TGCACTGCCCCGGGAAAAGGGAGGCAGTACTTC.

The CDR3 DNA is TGTGCCAGCAGCGGGGACAGGTTGGAGACCCAGTACTTC. Residues: CASSGDRLETQYF. The chain recombines TRBV9 with TRBJ2-5; TRBD1 matches 8 bases. The J segment lost 5 bases and the V segment lost 3 bases, leaving 3 bases of the junction unmatched. CDR3 length: 13 amino acids. Germline V gene data show CDR1 as SGDLS and CDR2 as YYNGEE.

The chain couples TRBV19 to TRBJ1-5; 7 nucleotides align to TRBD1. The CDR3 sequence is 16 residues long. The germline V gene has CDR1 LNHDA and CDR2 SQIVND (reference sequence). J lost 4 bases, V lost 6 bases, and 12 bases had no gene match. Written as DNA, the CDR3 is TGTGCCAGTAGGAACCACTACAGGGGAAGAAATCAGCCCCAGCATTTT. Its translation: CASRNHYRGRNQPQHF.

This clone was recorded once. The chain carries TRBV7-9 and TRBJ2-3, with 7 bases matching TRBD1. Germline V gene sequence: CDR1 SEHNR, CDR2 FQNEAQ (reference sequence). The V gene end was trimmed by 2 bases and the J gene end by 0 bases; junction bases not matched to a gene: 2. This CDR3 comprises 15 residues. For the CDR3, the DNA is TGTGCCAGCAGCTTAAGGGACAGTAGCACAGATACGCAGTATTTT. Its protein is CASSLRDSSTDTQYF.

CDR3 DNA: TGTGCCAGTAAGCAACGACAGGGTCAAGAGACCCAGTACTTC. As protein: CASKQRQGQETQYF. This chain uses TRBV19 with TRBJ2-5; 7 bases agree with TRBD1. There are 14 residues in the CDR3. Germline V gives CDR1 LNHDA, CDR2 SQIVND (reference sequence). The ends lost 7 bases at V and 2 bases at J; junction bases unmatched: 7.

The chain employs TRBV11-2 and TRBJ1-4, with 9 bases aligning to TRBD1. V lost 5 bases, J lost 3 bases, and 4 bases stayed unmatched. Germline loops: CDR1 SGHAT, CDR2 FQNNGV. The CDR3 loop spans 15 amino acids. Here the CDR3 DNA reads TGTGCCAGCAGCCCTAACAGGGGGCCTAATGAAAAACTGTTTTTT. As protein: CASSPNRGPNEKLFF.